These 9 T cell receptor beta chains share one sample of origin, sequenced in a study of T cells in Graves' hyperthyroidism and ophthalmopathy. RNA transcripts yielded amplified TCR beta CDR3 regions. The study used the HTBI primer set for a first-round RT-PCR of the TCR CDR3. TCRdb passed the multiplex PCR reads through MiXCR, listing each CDR3 protein once. The table includes 340,000 or so distinct CDR3 sequences, over 15% detected once. Sequenced: blood. The receptor source for this set is a woman between 45 and 60 years old with Graves' hyperthyroidism.

In its sample, this clonotype was seen many times. The V and J genes are TRBV6-1 and TRBJ1-6; the match to TRBD1 covers 9 bases. The CDR3 is made up of 16 amino acids. J lost 9 bases, V lost 5 bases, and 11 bases had no gene match. CDR1 and CDR2 (germline): MNHNS, SASEGT. CDR3 sequence reads: CASSSAGQGRGSPLHF. The CDR3 region has the DNA TGTGCCAGCAGTTCCGCGGGACAGGGACGGGGTTCACCCCTCCACTTT.

This clonotype was seen many times. V and J are TRBV7-9 and TRBJ2-3, with D maybe TRBD1 (6 bases). Germline values: CDR1 SEHNR, CDR2 FQNEAQ (reference sequence). The CDR3 length is 15 residues. V dropped 4 bases and J dropped 0 bases, with 11 bases sitting between them. This CDR3 reads CASSSMGHSTDTQYF. CDR3 nucleotides: TGTGCCAGCAGCTCGATGGGACATAGCACAGATACGCAGTATTTT.

This clonotype has ten or more counts. The chain has TRBV3-1 and TRBJ1-2; weak D call: TRBD1 (6 bases). Looked up from germline, CDR1 is LGHDT and CDR2 is YNNKEL (reference sequence). The V gene lost 6 bases and the J gene lost 3 bases, with 14 bases spanning the gap. The CDR3 spans 14 residues. CDR3 protein: CASSAPQGDYGYTF. CDR3 nucleotides: TGTGCCAGCAGTGCCCCACAGGGTGACTATGGCTACACCTTC.

Only a few counts were recorded for this clonotype. The chain joins TRBV7-8 to TRBJ2-5; 14 nucleotides line up with TRBD2. V lost 3 bases to trimming and J lost 2 bases; unmatched junction nucleotides: 11. CDR3 size: 19 residues. The V gene's germline CDR1 is SGHVS and CDR2 FQNEAQ. The CDR3 region is CASSLAPGLAGVEQETQYF. CDR3 DNA: TGTGCCAGCAGCTTGGCCCCGGGACTAGCGGGAGTAGAACAAGAGACCCAGTACTTC.

The chain combines TRBV5-8 with TRBJ1-2; D may be TRBD1 (5 bases). Trimming shortened V by 1 base and J by 5 bases, and 9 bases separated the two germline ends. This CDR3 contains 13 residues. Germline CDR1 reads SGHTS; CDR2 reads YDEGEE. CDR3 in DNA: TGTGCCAGCAGCTTGTCAGGGCGGTATGGCTACACCTTC. This gives the protein CASSLSGRYGYTF.

The J gene is TRBJ2-3, the V gene TRBV19; 13 bases align to TRBD2. This CDR3 has 15 residues. CDR1 is LNHDA, CDR2 SQIVND, per germline (reference sequence). Trimming cost V 6 bases and J 1 base; bases outside gene matches: 1. The CDR3 sequence is CASRGTSGGTDTQYF. CDR3 in DNA: TGTGCCAGTAGAGGGACTAGCGGGGGCACAGATACGCAGTATTTT.

This clonotype was seen ten or more times. The chain is built from TRBV5-1 and TRBJ2-5, with a possible D match to TRBD2 (6 bases). V lost 2 bases and J lost 5, with 16 bases in between. This CDR3 comprises 15 residues. Germline V gene data show CDR1 as SGHRS and CDR2 as YFSETQ. The CDR3 protein is CASSLYGTYRETQYF. Here the CDR3 DNA reads TGCGCCAGCAGCTTATACGGGACTTACCGGGAGACCCAGTACTTC.

This clonotype was seen ten or more times. The rearrangement joins TRBV6-1 to TRBJ2-1; maybe TRBD2 (6 bases). The CDR3 consists of 11 residues. V was clipped by 9 bases and J by 4 bases, with 7 bases between them. Looked up from germline, CDR1 is MNHNS and CDR2 is SASEGT. CDR3 nucleotide sequence: TGTGCCAGTGGGGGGTACAATGAGCAGTTCTTC. Residues: CASGGYNEQFF.

The chain's CDR3 is CASSKVGQQETQYF. CDR3 bases: TGTGCCAGTAGTAAGGTGGGGCAGCAAGAGACCCAGTACTTC. The rearrangement uses TRBV19 and TRBJ2-5; a possible D gene is TRBD1 (5 bases). V lost 4 bases and J 2 bases, leaving 11 bases between the germline ends. Germline V gene sequence: CDR1 LNHDA, CDR2 SQIVND (reference sequence). This CDR3 is 14 amino acids long.